The 21 T cell receptor beta chains below were found in one sample sequenced in a study of cytomegalovirus exposure and HLA in healthy donors. Primers: 60 Vbeta forward and 13 Jbeta reverse. Assay used: immunoSEQ multiplex PCR; TCRdb lists only in-frame clones, some missing. In the table there are under 200,000 clones, around 84% of which are singletons. Sequenced material: PBMCs. The receptor set was obtained from a man aged 18 to 35 in good health and CMV-seronegative.

This chain connects TRBV5-5 to TRBJ1-3; 7 bases match TRBD1. Looked up from germline, CDR1 is SGHKS and CDR2 is YYEKEE (reference sequence). V lost 2 bases and J lost 1; bases outside the gene matches: 6. This CDR3 is 16 amino acids long. The CDR3 loop reads CASSFSGTASGNTIYF. In DNA, the CDR3 is TGTGCCAGCAGCTTTTCGGGGACAGCTTCTGGAAACACCATATATTTT.

The V call is TRBV5-1, the J call TRBJ2-1; the D gene is possibly TRBD2 (5 bases). Trimming took off 7 bases at V and 4 bases at J, with 18 bases between the two ends. The germline V gene has CDR1 SGHRS and CDR2 YFSETQ. This CDR3 is built from 15 residues. CDR3: CASGEDGNVYNEQFF. The CDR3 nucleotides read TGCGCCAGCGGAGAGGACGGGAATGTATACAATGAGCAGTTCTTC.

The gene calls are TRBV27 and TRBJ2-7; D not resolved. This CDR3 is 15 amino acids long. The ends were cut back, 3 bases at V and 3 bases at J, with 15 bases in the middle. Germline V gene lookup returns CDR1 MNHEY and CDR2 SMNVEV (reference sequence). For the CDR3, the DNA is TGTGCCAGCAGTTTTTCGGCGTTGACACTCTACGAGCAGTACTTC. It yields the protein CASSFSALTLYEQYF.

A note on this clone: Other DNA sequences in the same sample also yield this CDR3. The V gene is TRBV5-6, the J gene TRBJ2-7; 9 bases map to TRBD2. This CDR3 comprises 14 residues. The ends lost 2 bases at V and 4 bases at J; junction bases unmatched: 4. Germline V gene lookup returns CDR1 SGHDT and CDR2 YYEEEE. The CDR3 bases are TGTGCCAGCAGCTTTAGCGGGGGTAGTTACGAGCAGTACTTC. Its translation: CASSFSGGSYEQYF.

The gene calls are TRBV30 and TRBJ2-7; 7 nucleotides line up with TRBD2. The CDR3 consists of 12 residues. The germline CDR1 and CDR2 sequences are GTSNPN and SVGIG (reference sequence). V shed 6 bases, J shed 5 bases, and the junction held 7 bases outside the gene matches. Here the CDR3 reads CACSRDYDEQYF. The CDR3 DNA is TGTGCCTGCTCCCGGGACTACGACGAGCAGTACTTC.

This clone occurred a few times. This chain uses TRBV14 with TRBJ2-7; D call uncertain. The CDR3 has 13 residues. Per germline, CDR1 SGHDN and CDR2 FVKESK. Trimming took 1 base from V and 3 from J, leaving 7 bases between them. CDR3 in amino acids: CASSQAGFYEQYF. The CDR3 DNA is TGTGCCAGCAGCCAAGCAGGATTCTACGAGCAGTACTTC.

This clone was observed once. In nucleotides, the CDR3 is TGCAGCGGACAACTTAACAGGGGAGGCGAGCAGTACTTC. Translating gives CSGQLNRGGEQYF. This chain uses TRBV29-1 with TRBJ2-7; D might be TRBD1 (7 bases). The germline V gene has CDR1 SQVTM and CDR2 ANQGSEA. Between the trimmed V and J ends, which lost 7 bases and 6 bases, there was a span of 19 bases. This CDR3 comprises 13 residues.

This chain uses TRBV19 with TRBJ2-7; 8 positions match TRBD1. V lost 4 bases to trimming and J lost 7 bases; unmatched junction nucleotides: 12. Germline lookup yields CDR1 LNHDA and CDR2 SQIVND (reference sequence). The CDR3 is made up of 15 amino acids. CDR3: CASSTVDRGFPEQYF. DNA for the CDR3: TGTGCCAGTAGTACGGTTGACAGGGGTTTTCCGGAGCAGTACTTC.

V usage is TRBV5-6 and J usage is TRBJ1-6; the D is unclear. CDR3 length equals 14 residues. The V and J ends lost 0 bases and 4 bases respectively, with 5 bases between them. Germline V gene data show CDR1 as SGHDT and CDR2 as YYEEEE. The CDR3 sequence is CASSLGQYNSPLHF. The DNA of the CDR3 is TGTGCCAGCAGCTTGGGGCAGTATAATTCACCCCTCCACTTT.

V usage is TRBV6-4 and J usage is TRBJ2-1; 9 nucleotides align to TRBD2. V trimming: 6 bases; J trimming: 2 bases; junction bases outside the gene matches: 5. CDR3 size: 15 residues. Germline CDR1 MRHNA, CDR2 SNTAGT. CDR3 in amino acids: CASSRSGGPYNEQFF. The DNA of the CDR3 is TGTGCCAGCAGCCGGAGCGGGGGGCCCTACAATGAGCAGTTCTTC.

This sequence joins TRBV28 and TRBJ1-1; D call uncertain. The CDR3 is 13 residues long. Between the trimmed V and J ends, which lost 7 bases and 4 bases, there was a span of 13 bases. Germline V CDR1 and CDR2: MDHEN, SYDVKM. The CDR3 nucleotides are TGTGCCAGCACCTTCGGGAGTCCCACTGAAGCTTTCTTT. It translates to CASTFGSPTEAFF.

CDR3 bases: TGCGCCAGCAGCCAAGATTCAGACTCATTCCGGGTTGAAAAACTGTTTTTT. This translates into CASSQDSDSFRVEKLFF. The chain couples TRBV4-1 to TRBJ1-4; no clear D. The CDR3 is made up of 17 amino acids. Germline V CDR1 and CDR2: MGHRA, YSYEKL. V was cut by 0 bases and J by 7 bases, with 18 bases left in between.

The CDR3 DNA reads TGCGCCAGCAGCCAGGGACTAGCGGGAACAGATACGCAGTATTTT. Translation: CASSQGLAGTDTQYF. V and J are TRBV4-3 and TRBJ2-3; 13 bases are shared with TRBD2. The CDR3 contains 15 residues. Germline V gene data show CDR1 as LGHNA and CDR2 as YSLEER. The ends lost 3 bases at V and 3 bases at J; junction bases unmatched: 0.

In this sample, this clone turned up a few times. V is TRBV5-8 and J is TRBJ2-5, with TRBD2 as a possible D gene (6 bases). Looked up from germline, CDR1 is SGHTS and CDR2 is YDEGEE. V was shortened by 2 bases and J by 8 bases, with 13 bases between the two germline ends. CDR3 length equals 13 residues. The CDR3: CASSFLLASTQYF. The CDR3 region has the DNA TGTGCCAGCAGCTTCCTCCTAGCGAGCACCCAGTACTTC.

The V gene is TRBV5-1, the J gene TRBJ2-5, with 9 bases lining up with TRBD1. Germline V CDR1 and CDR2: SGHRS, YFSETQ. The CDR3 covers 15 residues. V lost 3 bases, J lost 5 bases, and 8 bases stayed unmatched. The CDR3 sequence: CASSYTGGFGETQYF. The CDR3 nucleotides are TGCGCCAGCAGCTATACAGGGGGCTTTGGGGAGACCCAGTACTTC.

The J gene is TRBJ2-1, the V gene TRBV30, with D maybe TRBD2 (7 bases). V lost 5 bases to trimming and J lost 6 bases, with 20 bases between them. The CDR3 totals 15 residues. The V gene's germline CDR1 is GTSNPN and CDR2 SVGIG (reference sequence). The CDR3 spells CAWGGDTEGGNEQFF. CDR3 bases: TGTGCCTGGGGGGGGGACACAGAGGGTGGCAATGAGCAGTTCTTC.

This chain joins TRBV6-5 and TRBJ1-5, with a weak D call TRBD1 (5 bases). Trimming shortened V by 4 bases and J by 9 bases, and 16 bases separated the two germline ends. The germline CDR1 and CDR2 sequences are MNHEY and SVGAGI. The CDR3 has 14 amino acids. The CDR3 DNA is TGTGCCAGCAGTTTGGGGGGGGGAATTCGGCCCCAGCATTTT. It is translated as CASSLGGGIRPQHF.

This clone was observed a few times. V gene TRBV7-2 combines with J gene TRBJ1-1; 8 bases line up with TRBD1. V trimming: 6 bases; J trimming: 8 bases; junction bases outside the gene matches: 11. This CDR3 contains 14 residues. CDR1 is SGHTA and CDR2 is FQGNSA in the germline V gene. CDR3 in DNA: TGTGCCAGCAGTAGGACAGGGATGACAGCGGAAGCTTTCTTT. Protein sequence: CASSRTGMTAEAFF.

This clone was counted between two and nine times. The chain couples TRBV2 to TRBJ2-3; 10 nucleotides match TRBD2. V shed 5 bases, J shed 0 bases, and the junction held 8 bases outside the gene matches. The CDR3 runs to 17 residues. Germline CDR1 and CDR2: SNHLY and FYNNEI. The DNA for the CDR3 is TGTGCCAGCAGTACTAGCGGGGTCCCTCCTAGCACAGATACGCAGTATTTT. This codes for CASSTSGVPPSTDTQYF. Supplemented by reference TRBV2 and TRBJ2-3, the full variable domain reads EPEVTQTPSHQVTQMGQEVILRCVPISNHLYFYWYRQILGQKVEFLVSFYNNEISEKSEIFDDQFSVERPDGSNFTLKIRSTKLEDSAMYFCASSTSGVPPSTDTQYFGPGTRLTVL.

This chain links TRBV5-1 with TRBJ1-1; no reliable D call. V lost 7 bases and J lost 5, with 9 bases in between. From germline, CDR1 is SGHRS and CDR2 YFSETQ. This CDR3 region has 11 residues. The CDR3 DNA is TGCGCCAGCCGACGGGAAACTGAAGCTTTCTTT. Residues: CASRRETEAFF.

This chain connects TRBV29-1 to TRBJ2-1, with D unclear. V was pared by 4 bases and J by 9 bases, with 10 bases between. This CDR3 has 11 amino acids. Germline-derived CDR1 and CDR2 are SQVTM and ANQGSEA. CDR3 in DNA: TGCAGCGTTGGGTTACCGAGTGAGCAGTTCTTC. Its protein is CSVGLPSEQFF.